Listed here are 2 T cell receptor beta chains from one sample, sequenced in a study of blood T cell repertoires in COVID-19. Repertoires were generated with immunoSEQ multiplex PCR, while TCRdb's copy carries only in-frame clones and drops some. This sample yields approximately 230,000 clones, of which about 86% are seen a single time; about 8.1% belongs to the top ten. Material: peripheral blood. Receptors were obtained from an older man with acute or convalescent COVID-19.

The J gene is TRBJ2-3, the V gene TRBV27; maybe TRBD1 (5 bases). Germline V gene sequence: CDR1 MNHEY, CDR2 SMNVEV (reference sequence). The CDR3 is made up of 14 amino acids. Trimming stripped 6 bases from V and 0 bases from J, with 10 bases between. The DNA of the CDR3 is TGTGCCAGCAGAACTGGACACAGCACAGATACGCAGTATTTT. It codes for CASRTGHSTDTQYF.

CDR3 amino acids: CASARSPRGASNYEQYF. For the CDR3, the DNA is TGTGCCAGTGCTAGGTCCCCCAGGGGCGCGTCCAACTACGAGCAGTACTTC. V is TRBV19 and J is TRBJ2-7; D might be TRBD1 (6 bases). V was cut by 8 bases and J by 3 bases, with 26 bases left in between. The germline V gene encodes CDR1 LNHDA and CDR2 SQIVND (reference sequence). The CDR3 totals 17 residues.